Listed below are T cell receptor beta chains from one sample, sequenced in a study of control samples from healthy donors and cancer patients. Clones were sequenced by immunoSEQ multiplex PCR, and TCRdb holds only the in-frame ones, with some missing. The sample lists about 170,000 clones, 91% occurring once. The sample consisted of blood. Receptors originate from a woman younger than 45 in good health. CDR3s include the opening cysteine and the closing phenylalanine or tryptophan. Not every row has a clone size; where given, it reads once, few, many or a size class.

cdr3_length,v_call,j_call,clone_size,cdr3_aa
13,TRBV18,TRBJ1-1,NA,CASSPGTATEAFF
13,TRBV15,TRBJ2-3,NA,CATSRDRGDTQYF
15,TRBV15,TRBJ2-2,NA,CATSRGTLVTGELFF
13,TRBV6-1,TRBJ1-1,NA,CASSEGQGPEAFF
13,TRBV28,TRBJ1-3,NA,CASSLAPGNTIYF
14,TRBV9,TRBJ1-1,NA,CASSVGGENTEAFF
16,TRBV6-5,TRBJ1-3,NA,CASSFSAGQGANTIYF
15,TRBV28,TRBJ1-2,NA,CASSSSQGIGYGYTF
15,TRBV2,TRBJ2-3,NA,CASSPGTVSTDTQYF
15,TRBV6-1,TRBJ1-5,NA,CASSEAADSNQPQHF
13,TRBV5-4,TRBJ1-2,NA,CASSLQGADGYTF
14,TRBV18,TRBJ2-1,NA,CASSSGQGANEQFF
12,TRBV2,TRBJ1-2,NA,CASSEQDYGYTF
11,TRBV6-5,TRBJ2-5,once,CASSYGETQYF
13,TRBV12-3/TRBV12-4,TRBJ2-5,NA,CASSFEAQETQYF
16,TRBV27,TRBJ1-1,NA,CASSFGRVRVNTEAFF
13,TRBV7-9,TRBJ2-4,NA,CASSVAGRDIQYF
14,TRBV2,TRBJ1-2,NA,CASSEGGQGYGYTF
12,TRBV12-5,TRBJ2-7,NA,CASGLDWYEQYF
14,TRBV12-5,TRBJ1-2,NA,CASGLHLANYGYTF